This T cell receptor (beta chain) derives from a study of cytomegalovirus exposure and HLA in healthy donors. Germline loops: CDR1 GTSNPN, CDR2 SVGIG (reference sequence). The CDR3 runs to 15 residues. Trimming removed 3 bases from V and 0 bases from J, with 12 bases in between. Amplification used 60 Vbeta primers and 13 Jbeta primers. Sequencing was performed with immunoSEQ multiplex PCR; in TCRdb, only in-frame clones are kept and a portion is missing. Of over 100,000 clones listed, approximately 74% are singletons. This receptor was obtained from a male donor in good health and CMV-seronegative. The rearrangement uses TRBV30 and TRBJ2-1, with D uncertain. The sample comprised PBMCs. The CDR3 DNA follows: TGTGCCTGGAGCCTCAGTGCTAGCTCCTACAATGAGCAGTTCTTC. It translates to CAWSLSASSYNEQFF. The entire variable domain, with the rest obtained from reference TRBV30 and TRBJ2-1, is as follows: SQTIHQWPATLVQPVGSPLSLECTVEGTSNPNLYWYRQAAGRGLQLLFYSVGIGQISSEVPQNLSASRPQDRQFILSSKKLLLSDSGFYLCAWSLSASSYNEQFFGPGTRLTVL.